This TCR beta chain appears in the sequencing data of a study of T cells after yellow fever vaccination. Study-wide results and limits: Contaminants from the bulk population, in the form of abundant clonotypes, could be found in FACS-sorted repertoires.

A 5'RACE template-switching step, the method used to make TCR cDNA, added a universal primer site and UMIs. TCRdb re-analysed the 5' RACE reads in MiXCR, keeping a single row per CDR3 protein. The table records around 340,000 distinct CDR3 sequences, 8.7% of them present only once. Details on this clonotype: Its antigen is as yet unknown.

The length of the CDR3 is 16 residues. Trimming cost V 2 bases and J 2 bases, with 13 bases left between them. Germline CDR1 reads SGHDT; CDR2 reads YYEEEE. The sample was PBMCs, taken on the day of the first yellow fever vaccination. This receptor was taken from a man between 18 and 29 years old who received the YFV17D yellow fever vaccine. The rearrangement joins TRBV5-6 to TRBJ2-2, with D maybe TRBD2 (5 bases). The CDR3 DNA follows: TGTGCCAGCAGCTTACCGGGGTCAATTAACACCGGGGAGCTGTTTTTT. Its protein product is CASSLPGSINTGELFF.